This TCR beta chain was sequenced for a study of blood T cell repertoires in COVID-19. On the study more broadly: T cells, B-cell-depleted T cells, or PBMCs provided the cDNA or gDNA that served as material.

The V gene's germline CDR1 is MNHEY and CDR2 SVGAGI. This CDR3 region has 15 residues. V lost 4 bases and J 0 bases, leaving 10 bases between the germline ends. Clones were sequenced by immunoSEQ multiplex PCR, and TCRdb holds only the in-frame ones, with some missing. The table records 210,000 or so clones, about four fifths of them present only once. The sequenced sample consisted of PBMCs or T cells enriched from blood (not recorded which). The receptor's source is a woman in her 50s who had been exposed to COVID-19. This chain uses TRBV6-5 with TRBJ1-3, with a weak D call TRBD1 (5 bases). CDR3 coding DNA: TGTGCCAGCAGTTCTACGGGGGACTCTGGAAACACCATATATTTT. Amino acids: CASSSTGDSGNTIYF.